Sequencing of this T cell receptor beta chain was carried out in a study of early stage breast cancer tumors (dated by TCRdb to about 2017). For context, the study as a whole: Of the approximately 15 invasive breast tumors, about a dozen were found to be estrogen receptor-positive, progesterone receptor-positive and HER2-negative. Of the approximately twelve ER+/PR+/HER2- tumors, eight were classified as invasive ductal carcinomas and four as invasive lobular carcinomas. On average, each sample had roughly 9.7-fold read coverage. A total of 2,651,842 templates, representing some 1,000,000 unique clonotypes, were detected across all samples.

Each sample was amplified in two independent genomic DNA replicates, using 0.5 ug for blood and around 1.6 ug for tumor or normal breast. Following the manufacturer's instructions, the ImmunoSeq Intro kit was used to carry out TCRB sequencing on genomic DNA. For absolute quantification, the roughly 30-cycle multiplex PCR included proprietary primers along with spike-in control sequences. Single-end 150-bp reads were used to sequence an 87-bp fragment spanning the CDR3 and the flanking V and J genes. Each lane of an Illumina MiSeq running version 3.0 chemistry carried seven multiplexed samples, with two replicates apiece. In the authors' own workflow: Raw data were processed with the vendor's proprietary pipeline, and both replicates were merged into a single result per sample. To define clonotypes, the study grouped productive rearrangements that shared the V-gene family, CDR3 amino acid sequence and J-gene segment. To compute clonality, the normalized Shannon entropy (Pielou evenness) of TCRB abundances was subtracted from 1. T cell density was estimated as total templates divided by the number of input cells, with the number of input cells inferred from the DNA input amount. Total repertoire diversity and clonality were estimated with Recon using default parameters. Tumor-enriched clonotypes were defined as having over 0.1% abundance in tumor and at least 32-fold higher abundance than in normal breast. TCRdb stores this immuneACCESS table with in-frame sequences only. Part of the clones is absent; in the studies checked, under half of the shortfall reflects unresolved V genes, and no reason is known for the rest. From that table come the V and J calls and clone size; the DNA was used to work out D and trimming. The sample table contains about 9,500 clones; only one count was recorded for roughly 70% of them. The ten largest account for around 7% of the sample.

What the work shows at the level of the full study, not this receptor alone: Chain pairing and functional markers such as CD4, CD8 and FOXP3 were missed by bulk genomic DNA sequencing of unsorted cells. Enriched TCRB sequences shared across patients were mostly commonly generated sequences, unlikely to play an important role in the tumor microenvironment. Repertoires from blood and normal breast were more alike than repertoires from blood and tumor, and in about 90% of the 16 patients, comparing each tissue with blood separated tumor from normal. Compared with adjacent normal breast tissue, tumors had higher clonality and 2 to 3-fold greater T cell density. Because the cohort was small, a breakdown by tumor subtype could not be done.

For CDR1 and CDR2, the germline V gene (reference sequence) lists PRHDT and FYEKMQ. V sheds 2 bases and J sheds 3 bases, leaving 19 bases between their ends. The CDR3 covers 17 residues, taking in both the cysteine and the phenylalanine. Kept here is only the CDR3 DNA, which spans 51 bases and is read in frame from base 1. Dicing about 19-55 mg of tumor tissue typically gave a DNA yield of more than 2.5 ug. The study profiled bulk TCR beta-chain repertoires in matched peripheral blood, tumor and adjacent normal breast tissue taken from some 17 patients with early-stage breast cancer. Following resection, visually identified tumor tissue was excised and transferred into prechilled RNAlater. Using a TissueLyser II, about 17-50 mg of tumor tissue was diced and homogenized in RLTplus buffer with beta-mercaptoethanol and antifoaming agent. Genomic DNA was extracted with the Qiagen AllPrep DNA/RNA Mini kit.

On this clone itself: Its recognized antigen is unknown. Within one base of it there is no much larger clone, and no base qualities were kept.

The sample consisted of breast tumor tissue. This sequence was found in a person in their fifties or sixties with breast cancer. The chain uses TRBV13 and TRBJ2-5; the D call is tentative, TRBD1 or TRBD2, as each matches 6 bases. The CDR3 sequence is CASSLPRTGGRKETQYF. The DNA sequence is given as TGTGCCAGCAGCTTACCCCGAACCGGGGGCAGGAAAGAGACCCAGTACTTC.